This T cell receptor (beta chain) is from a study of cytotoxic CD8 clonotypes in ibrutinib-treated CLL. The wider study: Complete response was seen in 2 patients and partial in about 24; about twelve progressed and roughly 15 stayed remitted after a median about 68 months. Samples yielded averages of approximately 260,000 productive templates and about 100,000 productive rearrangements.

Libraries were prepared by immunoSEQ multiplex PCR; TCRdb keeps only in-frame clonotypes and omits some of them. Here the sample spans about 120,000 clones, approximately 58% being singletons. This CDR3 spans 15 amino acids. Trimming stripped 2 bases from V and 0 bases from J, with 8 bases between. From germline, CDR1 is SEHNR and CDR2 FQNEAQ (reference sequence). Study-wide findings and caveats: Sampling times, which were not matched between the groups, differed between sustained-remission patients and progressing patients. Clonality at baseline surpassed age-matched healthy donors and tracked circulating CD8+ T-cell counts.

This clone was seen a few times. Its matching antigen is unknown. The sequencing used PBMCs, collected after 24 months of ibrutinib treatment. The source of this sequence is a human donor with chronic lymphocytic leukemia. The chain is built from TRBV7-9 and TRBJ1-5, with D hard to call. CDR3 coding DNA: TGTGCCAGCAGCTTATCAGGCCTTAGCAATCAGCCCCAGCATTTT. Translating it yields CASSLSGLSNQPQHF.